This TCR beta chain appears in the sequencing data of a study of T cell changes during pregnancy in multiple sclerosis. Germline lookup yields CDR1 SGHDN and CDR2 FVKESK. This CDR3 comprises 13 residues. V gave up 0 bases and J gave up 15 bases, with 15 bases separating them. The data were produced by immunoSEQ multiplex PCR, yet TCRdb's version contains in-frame clones alone and is incomplete. The repertoire has around 45,000 clones, around 92% of them found once; the top ten carry roughly 0.5%. This sequence was found in a female donor with multiple sclerosis, enrolled in a pregnancy study. The sample was CD4+ T cells from peripheral blood mononuclear cells, taken in the third trimester of pregnancy. The chain employs TRBV14 and TRBJ2-1, with D perhaps matching TRBD1 (6 bases). CDR3: CASSQDYRAEAFF. The CDR3, as DNA: TGTGCCAGCAGCCAAGATTACAGGGCGGAAGCGTTCTTC.